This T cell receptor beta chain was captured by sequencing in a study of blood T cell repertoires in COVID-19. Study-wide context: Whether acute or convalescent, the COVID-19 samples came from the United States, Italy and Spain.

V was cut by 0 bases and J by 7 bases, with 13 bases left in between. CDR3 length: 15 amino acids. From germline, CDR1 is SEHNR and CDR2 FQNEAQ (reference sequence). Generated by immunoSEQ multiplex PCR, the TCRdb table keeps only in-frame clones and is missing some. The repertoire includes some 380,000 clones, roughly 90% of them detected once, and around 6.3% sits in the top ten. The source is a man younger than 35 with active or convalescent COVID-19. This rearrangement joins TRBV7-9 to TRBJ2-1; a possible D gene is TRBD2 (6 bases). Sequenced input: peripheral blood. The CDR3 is CASSLAGGPGNEQFF. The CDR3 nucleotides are TGTGCCAGCAGCTTAGCGGGGGGACCCGGGAATGAGCAGTTCTTC.